Listed below are T cell receptor beta chains from one sample, sequenced in a study of blood T cell repertoires in COVID-19. Data came from immunoSEQ multiplex PCR; TCRdb stores just in-frame clones and leaves some out. Of 150,000 to 200,000 clones in the sample, approximately 87% are singletons; the top ten hold over 9.5%. Input material: peripheral blood. These receptors were collected from a woman aged 55-69 years with COVID-19, enrolled during active disease. Both conserved end residues are part of each CDR3. A D gene is named only where the DNA matches it firmly. Size is omitted from some rows. Given values are once, few, many or a class for expanded clones.

CDR3 protein: CATSELRFGGNNEQFF; CDR3 DNA: TGTGCCACCAGTGAATTAAGATTTGGAGGGAACAATGAGCAGTTCTTC; J gene: TRBJ2-1; D gene: -; V gene: TRBV24-1; clone size: few; CDR3 length: 16
CDR3 protein: CASLTGGEQYF; CDR3 DNA: TGTGCCAGCCTGACAGGGGGCGAGCAGTACTTC; J gene: TRBJ2-7; D gene: TRBD1; V gene: TRBV12-3/TRBV12-4; clone size: -; CDR3 length: 11
CDR3 protein: CASRRTGPTYEQYF; CDR3 DNA: TGTGCCAGCAGACGGACAGGACCTACCTACGAGCAGTACTTC; J gene: TRBJ2-7; D gene: TRBD1; V gene: TRBV7-9; clone size: -; CDR3 length: 14
CDR3 protein: CASSQFVQGYGYTF; CDR3 DNA: TGTGCCAGCAGCCAATTCGTCCAGGGCTATGGCTACACCTTC; J gene: TRBJ1-2; D gene: -; V gene: TRBV14; clone size: -; CDR3 length: 14
CDR3 protein: CASSLDRGTGELFF; CDR3 DNA: TGTGCCAGCAGCTTAGATCGGGGTACCGGGGAGCTGTTTTTT; J gene: TRBJ2-2; D gene: -; V gene: TRBV11-3; clone size: -; CDR3 length: 14
CDR3 protein: CAWKKQGLSGEQYF; CDR3 DNA: TGTGCCTGGAAGAAGCAGGGGCTCTCTGGGGAGCAGTACTTC; J gene: TRBJ2-7; D gene: -; V gene: TRBV30; clone size: few; CDR3 length: 14
CDR3 protein: CASSYSTGAFDEQYF; CDR3 DNA: TGTGCCAGCAGTTACAGTACAGGGGCTTTCGACGAGCAGTACTTC; J gene: TRBJ2-7; D gene: TRBD1; V gene: TRBV6-2/TRBV6-3; clone size: -; CDR3 length: 15
CDR3 protein: CASSQDLEASSSYEQYF; CDR3 DNA: TGCGCCAGCAGCCAAGATCTAGAGGCCTCGAGCTCCTACGAGCAGTACTTC; J gene: TRBJ2-7; D gene: -; V gene: TRBV4-1; clone size: -; CDR3 length: 17
CDR3 protein: CASSLQRGSYGYTF; CDR3 DNA: TGTGCCAGCAGCCTACAGAGGGGGAGCTATGGCTACACCTTC; J gene: TRBJ1-2; D gene: -; V gene: TRBV28; clone size: -; CDR3 length: 14
CDR3 protein: CAWSQGTSSDTQYF; CDR3 DNA: TGTGCCTGGAGTCAAGGGACTAGTTCAGATACGCAGTATTTT; J gene: TRBJ2-3; D gene: TRBD2; V gene: TRBV30; clone size: -; CDR3 length: 14
CDR3 protein: CASSSSLYTNTGELFF; CDR3 DNA: TGTGCCAGCAGCTCCTCCCTGTATACGAACACCGGGGAGCTGTTTTTT; J gene: TRBJ2-2; D gene: -; V gene: TRBV5-6; clone size: -; CDR3 length: 16
CDR3 protein: CASSPRHAEQYF; CDR3 DNA: TGTGCCAGCAGTCCGAGACATGCCGAGCAGTACTTC; J gene: TRBJ2-7; D gene: -; V gene: TRBV6-2/TRBV6-3; clone size: few; CDR3 length: 12
CDR3 protein: CASSQHRGTEKLFF; CDR3 DNA: TGTGCCAGCAGCCAGCACAGGGGGACAGAAAAACTGTTTTTT; J gene: TRBJ1-4; D gene: TRBD1; V gene: TRBV14; clone size: -; CDR3 length: 14
CDR3 protein: CAISESISGSTDTQYF; CDR3 DNA: TGTGCCATCAGTGAGTCAATTAGCGGGAGTACAGATACGCAGTATTTT; J gene: TRBJ2-3; D gene: TRBD2; V gene: TRBV10-3; clone size: once; CDR3 length: 16
CDR3 protein: CASSIKQGANLYEQYF; CDR3 DNA: TGTGCCAGTAGTATAAAACAGGGGGCGAACCTCTACGAGCAGTACTTC; J gene: TRBJ2-7; D gene: TRBD1; V gene: TRBV19; clone size: -; CDR3 length: 16
CDR3 protein: CASNNFGLAGGGNEQFF; CDR3 DNA: TGTGCCAGCAACAACTTCGGACTAGCGGGAGGTGGCAATGAGCAGTTCTTC; J gene: TRBJ2-1; D gene: TRBD2; V gene: TRBV25-1; clone size: -; CDR3 length: 17
CDR3 protein: CASSVGAGQETQYF; CDR3 DNA: TGTGCCAGCAGCGTAGGAGCGGGGCAAGAGACCCAGTACTTC; J gene: TRBJ2-5; D gene: TRBD2; V gene: TRBV9; clone size: -; CDR3 length: 14
CDR3 protein: CAWSVPQYEQYF; CDR3 DNA: TGTGCCTGGAGTGTCCCTCAGTACGAGCAGTACTTC; J gene: TRBJ2-7; D gene: -; V gene: TRBV30; clone size: -; CDR3 length: 12
CDR3 protein: CASSPIERGTYEQYF; CDR3 DNA: TGTGCCAGCTCACCAATTGAACGGGGGACCTACGAGCAGTACTTC; J gene: TRBJ2-7; D gene: -; V gene: TRBV18; clone size: -; CDR3 length: 15
CDR3 protein: CASKEGGGLNQPQHF; CDR3 DNA: TGTGCCAGCAAAGAGGGCGGGGGACTCAATCAGCCCCAGCATTTT; J gene: TRBJ1-5; D gene: -; V gene: TRBV2; clone size: -; CDR3 length: 15
CDR3 protein: CASSVTRSPLHF; CDR3 DNA: TGTGCCAGCAGCGTGACCAGGTCACCCCTCCACTTT; J gene: TRBJ1-6; D gene: -; V gene: TRBV3-1/TRBV3-2; clone size: -; CDR3 length: 12
CDR3 protein: CASSFSASGDEQYF; CDR3 DNA: TGCGCCAGCAGCTTCTCAGCTAGCGGCGACGAGCAGTACTTC; J gene: TRBJ2-7; D gene: TRBD2; V gene: TRBV5-1; clone size: few; CDR3 length: 14